The TCR beta chain under discussion was sequenced for a study of T cells in Graves' hyperthyroidism and ophthalmopathy. Trimming shortened V by 0 bases and J by 0 bases, and 9 bases separated the two germline ends. The length of the CDR3 is 15 residues. Germline V gene sequence: CDR1 SGHAT, CDR2 FQNNGV. What was amplified from RNA transcripts were TCR beta CDR3 regions. TCR CDR3 regions were first amplified by RT-PCR with HTBI primers. Using its own MiXCR run on the multiplex PCR reads, TCRdb lists one record per CDR3 protein. The sample consists of under 800,000 distinct CDR3 sequences, 12% to 15% of them appearing once. General study findings and limits: Researchers found most expanded thyroid clonotypes above 0.001 in blood as well.

The PBMCs were sourced from fresh peripheral blood (more than 8.5 ml). This clonotype has ten or more counts. Its target is unknown. The sample consisted of blood. This chain joins TRBV11-2 and TRBJ2-7; maybe TRBD2 (5 bases). The TCR comes from a woman between 18 and 30 years old with Graves' hyperthyroidism. DNA of the CDR3: TGTGCCAGCAGCTTAGATCTACTAGACTCCTACGAGCAGTACTTC. Translated: CASSLDLLDSYEQYF.